This TCR beta chain was observed in a study of T cell clusters in autoimmune cytopenias (dated by TCRdb to the late 2010s). Turning to the overall study: Healthy donor controls had a mean age of almost 57 years and a median age of roughly 60 years, with about 50% of the roughly 40 female. Per sample, TRB sequencing gave a median depth of about 50,000 reads and a median of around 2,400 distinct TRB clonotypes. TRB and IGH repertoires from peripheral blood were sequenced in autoimmune cytopenia patients at active disease and during treatment follow-up, with healthy, CLL and autoimmune hepatitis controls included alongside. The goal of the study was to determine whether autoimmune cytopenia patients have a disease-specific immune repertoire signature that could serve as a blood-based biomarker. For primary cytopenia, the controls were about 26 age-matched healthy donors, and for secondary cytopenia, the controls were around 13 age-matched CLL patients. Autoimmune hepatitis repertoires were compared with those of about two dozen age- and sex-matched healthy donors.

Per sample, approximately 230 ng of peripheral blood genomic DNA, some 40,000 genome equivalents, was used for TRB amplification. Worth noting for this clonotype: This clone's antigen is unknown.

To amplify TRB rearrangements, a touch-down multiplex PCR protocol was run with the TRB-A and TRB-B primer pools combined in a single tube. Illumina adapters and sample indices were added to the amplicons through two consecutive PCR reactions performed with Phusion HS II polymerase. The amplicons were gel-purified using the NucleoSpin Gel and PCR Clean-up kit, after which quantification was performed by Qubit and quality was checked on an Agilent 2100 Bioanalyzer. Sequencing of the libraries was performed on an Illumina MiSeq with 600-cycle, single-indexed, paired-end runs. In the original analysis: MiXCR version 2.1.12 with the default MiXCR reference library was used to align and assemble TRB reads. A clone was defined by each unique CDR3 nucleotide sequence, and the analysis included only productive sequences supported by at least two reads. Alpha-parameterized diversity profiles (alpha 0 to 5), including the Shannon (alpha 1) and Simpson (alpha 2) indices, were computed with an R script to assess repertoire diversity. The tcR package was used to compute combinatorial TRB VJ usage, and cohorts were compared on this usage by principal component analysis with ade4. GLIPH clustering of TCRbeta CDR3s was carried out on cohort pairs matched by age and read depth, and cluster frequencies were compared by Wilcoxon test. The reads were reprocessed in TCRdb, with one entry per CDR3 protein sequence and no accompanying DNA. The V and J calls were not made by the authors but by TCRdb's processing. This sample's records show roughly 6,700 distinct CDR3 sequences. 6.5% to 9% of the sample rests with the top ten.

On the study overall, not on this receptor specifically: Approximately 2.9-fold more exclusive TRB clusters were observed in healthy donors than in active autoimmune hepatitis patients, consistent with an autoimmunity-wide signature. In the comparison of secondary cytopenia with CLL, no cluster-lack signature showed up, apparently because the dominant lymphoma-associated repertoire masked the signature. The GLIPH analysis suggested a lack of physiological T cell clusters in primary autoimmune cytopenia patients, since 51 clusters were exclusive to healthy donors whereas some 17 were exclusive to patients. TRB repertoire shifts, with less even repertoires in secondary cytopenia and CLL, mostly reflected lymphoma bias rather than autoimmunity. The T cell clusters were only ever defined in silico, so experimental validation of their functional role was still needed.

CDR1 is given as MNHEY and CDR2 as SMNVEV, both from the germline V gene (reference sequence). The CDR3 numbers 16 residues from cysteine through phenylalanine. Only the protein sequence is given. This same sample was also taken into another study, of T cell repertoires in aging, cancer and after chemotherapy. That second publication adds: Donors spanned six age groups from 30 or younger to 70 or older, with at least three individuals per group. Healthy donor control TCR repertoires were recorded over several months to years and showed clear clonal overlap across re-sampling. About 8.3 million TCR reads were contained in the full dataset. Compared with age-matched healthy donors, untreated patients with either hematological or solid cancers had significantly lower TCR diversity in the blood along with higher clonality. Declining TCR diversity with age in healthy donors was mainly explained by loss of richness; in cancer patients, loss of evenness also contributed. In both cancer cohorts, median generation probability rose over the chemotherapy interval, which suggests that the repertoire was reconstituted through rebound thymic output. It was noted by the authors that conclusions about immunological memory after chemotherapy cannot be drawn from the repertoire data. The study profiled peripheral blood TCR beta repertoires from healthy donors and cancer patients to examine immunoaging and T cell reconstitution after chemotherapy. Alongside under 100 healthy donors serving as a reference group, the cohort included over 200 cancer patients, of whom about 94 had hematological cancers and 124 had solid cancers. MiXCR versions 2.12 and 3.0.5 were used to process TRB sequences. Repertoire metrics included Shannon diversity, evenness, clonality (one minus evenness), and alpha-parameterized diversity profiles from alpha 0 to 5. The IGoR algorithm was used to compute generation probabilities of clones in paired pre- and post-chemotherapy samples.

The sequenced material came from peripheral blood. The chain uses TRBV27 and TRBJ2-7; the TRBD1 assignment by TCRdb is unverifiable without DNA. The TCR was taken from a human donor in good health. CDR3 reads: CASSLTRWGPSYEQYF.